Below are 31 T cell receptor beta chains sequenced from a single sample in a study of T cell repertoires in cytomegalovirus infection. TCRdb re-derived calls from the reads in MiXCR, one entry per CDR3 protein. The table records more than 350,000 distinct CDR3 sequences, around 32% of them present only once. The sequenced sample was PBMCs. These receptors all come from a human donor in good health (CMV status not recorded). Some clones in this sample may be carry-over from other donors' samples.

The chain links TRBV11-2 to TRBJ1-1, with 8 bases fitting TRBD1. The CDR3 extends over 14 amino acids. J was trimmed by 6 bases and V by 0 bases; bases with no gene match: 3. Germline loops: CDR1 SGHAT, CDR2 FQNNGV. CDR3 protein: CASSLDGQGAEAFF. The CDR3, as DNA: TGTGCCAGCAGCTTAGACGGACAGGGCGCTGAAGCTTTCTTT.

The rearrangement links TRBV5-5 to TRBJ2-3; D uncertain. The CDR3 totals 16 residues. The germline CDR1 and CDR2 sequences are SGHKS and YYEKEE (reference sequence). The ends were cut back, 4 bases at V and 0 bases at J, with 15 bases in the middle. The CDR3 sequence: CASSPGSQWSTDTQYF. In DNA form, the CDR3 reads TGTGCCAGCAGCCCCGGGTCCCAATGGAGCACAGATACGCAGTATTTT.

The chain uses TRBV5-4 and TRBJ1-2; TRBD1 agrees at 7 bases. J was trimmed by 6 bases and V by 3 bases; bases with no gene match: 11. This CDR3 contains 15 residues. The germline CDR1 and CDR2 sequences are SGHNT and YYREEE (reference sequence). In DNA form, the CDR3 reads TGTGCCAGCAGCTCCCAAATCAGGGGGATCAATGGCTACACCTTC. Translated, it gives CASSSQIRGINGYTF.

The chain employs TRBV7-6 and TRBJ2-3, with 12 positions matching TRBD2. The V and J ends lost 7 bases and 1 base, in that order; junction bases with no gene match: 6. The CDR3 extends over 16 amino acids. Germline CDR1 and CDR2: SGHVS and FNYEAQ. For the CDR3, the DNA is TGTGCCAGCACACGACTAGCGGGGGTCCGCACAGATACGCAGTATTTT. As protein: CASTRLAGVRTDTQYF. The complete variable domain, with remaining parts taken from reference TRBV7-6 and TRBJ2-3, reads GAGVSQSPRYKVTKRGQDVALRCDPISGHVSLYWYRQALGQGPEFLTYFNYEAQQDKSGLPNDRFSAERPEGSISTLTIQRTEQRDSAMYRCASTRLAGVRTDTQYFGPGTRLTVL.

The chain uses TRBV29-1 and TRBJ2-1, with TRBD2 matching 10 bases. Germline values: CDR1 SQVTM, CDR2 ANQGSEA. After removal of 7 bases from V and 3 bases from J, the junction contained 3 bases not matched to a gene. The CDR3 has 13 amino acids. CDR3 DNA: TGCAGCGGGCTAGCGGGGGTCTACAATGAGCAGTTCTTC. Its translation: CSGLAGVYNEQFF.

In its sample, this clonotype was seen many times. CDR3 nucleotide sequence: TGTGCCAGCAGTAGTTCGAGGGGGAAAGCGTCACCCCTCCACTTT. This encodes CASSSSRGKASPLHF. The chain combines TRBV6-1 with TRBJ1-6; perhaps TRBD1 as D (6 bases). Germline lookup yields CDR1 MNHNS and CDR2 SASEGT. The V end was cut by 5 bases, the J end by 10 bases, with 18 bases between. The CDR3 covers 15 residues.

This clonotype was seen a handful of times. The chain is built from TRBV7-6 and TRBJ1-1; D not certain. The CDR3 loop spans 14 amino acids. Trimming stripped 7 bases from V and 1 base from J, with 13 bases between. Germline assignment: CDR1 SGHVS and CDR2 FNYEAQ. In nucleotides, the CDR3 is TGTGCCAGCAAGATCGGGTACCAGAACACTGAAGCTTTCTTT. As protein: CASKIGYQNTEAFF.

This clonotype was detected many times. The rearrangement links TRBV7-8 to TRBJ2-7; TRBD2 aligns across 8 bases. The CDR3 contains 15 residues. V dropped 1 base and J dropped 3; count of bases not matched to a gene: 5. Germline V lookup: CDR1 SGHVS, CDR2 FQNEAQ. DNA of the CDR3: TGTGCCAGCAGCTTAGGTACCGGGGGGGGCTACGAGCAGTACTTC. Translating gives CASSLGTGGGYEQYF.

This CDR3 reads CASSISQRPTYEQYF. DNA of the CDR3: TGTGCCAGCAGCATATCTCAGCGACCAACCTACGAGCAGTACTTC. The genes are TRBV7-8 and TRBJ2-7; D is unclear. Germline V gene sequence: CDR1 SGHVS, CDR2 FQNEAQ. This CDR3 contains 15 residues. V was clipped by 5 bases and J by 2 bases, with 16 bases between them.

This clonotype was recorded at least ten times. This chain links TRBV7-2 with TRBJ2-4; 12 positions agree with TRBD2. CDR3 length equals 18 residues. The V segment lost 5 bases and the J segment 3 bases; nucleotides outside the gene matches: 11. CDR1 SGHTA and CDR2 FQGNSA come from the germline V gene. CDR3 region: CASSPRLAGGHVKNIQYF. As DNA, the CDR3 is TGTGCCAGCAGCCCCAGGCTAGCGGGGGGGCACGTCAAAAACATTCAGTACTTC.

The count of this clonotype is one. V usage is TRBV12-3 or TRBV12-4 and J usage is TRBJ1-1; D gene unclear. Trimming shortened V by 6 bases and J by 4 bases, and 15 bases separated the two germline ends. The CDR3 length is 14 residues. Here the CDR3 reads CASRTTGLGTEAFF. DNA for the CDR3: TGTGCCAGCAGGACGACGGGGTTGGGCACTGAAGCTTTCTTT.

The sample holds a few counts of this clonotype. The chain couples TRBV2 to TRBJ2-4; 7 bases line up with TRBD1. The V segment lost 5 bases and the J segment 0 bases; nucleotides outside the gene matches: 7. Germline lookup yields CDR1 SNHLY and CDR2 FYNNEI. CDR3 length equals 16 residues. CDR3 protein: CASSLLGQLAKNIQYF. The CDR3 DNA reads TGTGCCAGCAGTCTTCTGGGACAGCTAGCCAAAAACATTCAGTACTTC.

As concerns this clonotype: The CDR3 does not close with the conserved phenylalanine or tryptophan, likely indicating a read error. This sequence joins TRBV5-4 and TRBJ2-1, with 7 bases aligning to TRBD1. Germline V CDR1 and CDR2: SGHNT, YYREEE (reference sequence). Trimming cost V 4 bases and J 5 bases; bases outside gene matches: 9. This CDR3 spans 15 amino acids. The CDR3 DNA is TGTGCCAGCAGCCTCCCGGGACAGCTCAACAATGAGCAGTTCTTA. This translates into CASSLPGQLNNEQFL.

With respect to this clonotype: A much larger clone lies a single base off, so this may be a read error. J is TRBJ1-2 and V is TRBV7-6; no reliable D call. CDR3 size: 16 residues. Germline V CDR1 and CDR2: SGHVS, FNYEAQ. CDR3 amino acids: CASSLGRKQPPYGCTF. For the CDR3, the DNA is TGTGCCAGCAGCTTAGGCCGGAAGCAACCCCCGTATGGCTGCACCTTC.

The sample holds a few counts of this clonotype. This chain connects TRBV6-5 to TRBJ1-4; no clear D. This CDR3 contains 14 residues. V was cut by 5 bases and J by 10 bases, with 17 bases left in between. Germline V CDR1 and CDR2: MNHEY, SVGAGI. The CDR3 DNA reads as TGTGCCAGCAGTCCGGGTCCATTCGGCGGAAAACTGTTTTTT. Protein sequence: CASSPGPFGGKLFF.

This clonotype has a single count. The genes are TRBV6-6 and TRBJ2-7; 9 positions match TRBD1. From germline, CDR1 is MNHNY and CDR2 SVGAGI (reference sequence). The trim removed 2 bases at V and 6 bases at J, leaving 11 bases unmatched. The CDR3 spans 16 residues. The CDR3 is CASSYKGTGKLAEQYF. In DNA form, the CDR3 reads TGTGCCAGCAGTTACAAGGGGACAGGGAAGCTCGCCGAGCAGTACTTC.

This clonotype was detected many times. The chain links TRBV7-8 to TRBJ1-5; D gene unclear. V was clipped by 6 bases and J by 6 bases, with 12 bases between them. This CDR3 comprises 13 residues. CDR1 is SGHVS and CDR2 is FQNEAQ in the germline V gene. This CDR3 is CASSYGRLQPQHF. As DNA, the CDR3 is TGTGCCAGCAGTTACGGGCGGCTTCAGCCCCAGCATTTT.

This clonotype has only a few counts. The gene calls are TRBV2 and TRBJ2-5; D unresolved. CDR1 is SNHLY and CDR2 is FYNNEI in the germline V gene. The CDR3 totals 15 residues. Trimming stripped 0 bases from V and 3 bases from J, with 11 bases between. The chain's CDR3 is CASSEALRLKETQYF. CDR3 DNA: TGTGCCAGCAGTGAAGCGCTTCGTCTGAAAGAGACCCAGTACTTC.

The chain recombines TRBV6-1 with TRBJ2-3; D may be TRBD1 (6 bases). CDR1 and CDR2 from the germline V gene are MNHNS and SASEGT. The CDR3 is 15 residues long. Trimming stripped 6 bases from V and 0 bases from J, with 13 bases between. The CDR3, as DNA: TGTGCCAGCAGCTTCGGGACACTTAGCACAGATACGCAGTATTTT. Amino acid sequence: CASSFGTLSTDTQYF.

The chain combines TRBV2 with TRBJ1-2; tentative D call: TRBD1 (5 bases). Trimming took 8 bases from V and 3 from J, leaving 16 bases between them. The CDR3 is made up of 14 amino acids. Germline V CDR1 and CDR2: SNHLY, FYNNEI. CDR3 nucleotides: TGTGCCAGCGGGGCAGGAACCTGGGACTATGGCTACACCTTC. This encodes CASGAGTWDYGYTF.

Many counts were recorded for this clonotype. The rearrangement uses TRBV7-8 and TRBJ2-7; D is possibly TRBD2 (6 bases). The V end lost 2 bases, the J end lost 0 bases, and 20 bases lay between the germline ends. Germline V gene data show CDR1 as SGHVS and CDR2 as FQNEAQ. The CDR3 runs to 18 residues. The DNA for the CDR3 is TGTGCCAGCAGCTTAAGGCCAGGGAGGAGTACTGACTCCTACGAGCAGTACTTC. This codes for CASSLRPGRSTDSYEQYF.

In DNA form, the CDR3 reads TGTGCCAGCAGTTTAAAAAGAGGGCAGCCCCAGCATTTT. This gives the protein CASSLKRGQPQHF. The chain combines TRBV12-3 or TRBV12-4 with TRBJ1-5; D unclear. This CDR3 is 13 amino acids long. V was shortened by 2 bases and J by 7 bases, with 9 bases between the two germline ends.

The V gene is TRBV7-2, the J gene TRBJ1-6; D is ambiguous. V lost 5 bases, J lost 9 bases, and 11 bases lay in between. Germline assignment: CDR1 SGHTA and CDR2 FQGNSA. CDR3 size: 13 residues. DNA of the CDR3: TGTGCCAGCAGCCCCCGAAAGAGTTCACCCCTCCACTTT. It is translated as CASSPRKSSPLHF.

This clonotype came up a few times. The gene calls are TRBV20-1 and TRBJ1-2; no firm D call. V was clipped by 3 bases and J by 4 bases, with 9 bases between them. Germline values: CDR1 DFQATT, CDR2 SNEGSKA (reference sequence). The CDR3 totals 12 residues. This CDR3 is CSASEGSYGYTF. CDR3 sequence (DNA): TGCAGTGCTAGTGAGGGCAGCTATGGCTACACCTTC.

This clonotype has just a few counts. The rearrangement joins TRBV3-1 to TRBJ1-1, with D possibly TRBD1 on 5 matching bases. This CDR3 has 14 residues. V dropped 1 base and J dropped 4 bases, with 10 bases sitting between them. From germline, CDR1 is LGHDT and CDR2 YNNKEL (reference sequence). For the CDR3, the DNA is TGTGCCAGCAGCCAAGGCAGGGCGGGCACTGAAGCTTTCTTT. Its protein product is CASSQGRAGTEAFF. Using reference TRBV3-1 and TRBJ1-1 for the parts outside the CDR3, the full variable domain is DTAVSQTPKYLVTQMGNDKSIKCEQNLGHDTMYWYKQDSKKFLKIMFSYNNKELIINETVPNRFSPKSPDKAHLNLHINSLELGDSAVYFCASSQGRAGTEAFFGQGTRLTVV.

This clonotype showed up just once. The CDR3 nucleotides read TGTGCCAGCAGTTCCTTACCACCTACTCAAGAGACCCAGTACTTC. Translated: CASSSLPPTQETQYF. This chain uses TRBV27 with TRBJ2-5; D is undetermined. The CDR3 is 15 amino acids. In germline, CDR1 is MNHEY, CDR2 SMNVEV (reference sequence). Trimming removed 4 bases at V and 2 bases at J, with 14 bases between.

This clonotype has only a few counts. V is TRBV3-1 and J is TRBJ1-2; possible D gene TRBD1, 5 bases. CDR1 is LGHDT and CDR2 is YNNKEL in the germline V gene (reference sequence). The ends were cut back, 3 bases at V and 7 bases at J, with 12 bases in the middle. The CDR3 covers 13 residues. CDR3 DNA sequence: TGTGCCAGCAGCCATGTCAGGGCACCTGGCTACACCTTC. This encodes CASSHVRAPGYTF.

The chain combines TRBV27 with TRBJ2-7; a possible D gene is TRBD1 (6 bases). The V gene lost 5 bases and the J gene lost 2 bases, with 13 bases spanning the gap. The CDR3 is made up of 14 amino acids. Germline V gene lookup returns CDR1 MNHEY and CDR2 SMNVEV (reference sequence). The CDR3 DNA reads as TGTGCCAGCAGTCCCGGGACAACTCCCTACGAGCAGTACTTC. Translated: CASSPGTTPYEQYF.

This clonotype showed up many times. The chain links TRBV7-2 to TRBJ1-4; perhaps TRBD1 as D (5 bases). V dropped 6 bases and J dropped 10 bases, with 15 bases sitting between them. Germline lookup yields CDR1 SGHTA and CDR2 FQGNSA. The CDR3 covers 13 residues. In nucleotides, the CDR3 is TGTGCCAGCAGATATCTGACAGAGGGAAAACTGTTTTTT. Protein: CASRYLTEGKLFF.

The chain combines TRBV6-1 with TRBJ2-3, with 7 bases matching TRBD2. Germline lookup yields CDR1 MNHNS and CDR2 SASEGT. Trimming at V came to 2 bases and at J to 3 bases, leaving 8 bases not matched to a gene. The CDR3 contains 16 residues. This CDR3 reads CASSERPAGRTDTQYF. As DNA, the CDR3 is TGTGCCAGCAGTGAACGACCAGCGGGGAGGACAGATACGCAGTATTTT.

This clonotype was seen only once. This may arise from a read error, as a much more abundant clone is one base away. This chain joins TRBV7-2 and TRBJ2-5; perhaps TRBD1 as D (5 bases). Deletions cut 6 bases from V and 1 base from J, with 15 bases between. CDR1 and CDR2 from the germline V gene are SGHTA and FQGNSA. The CDR3 is 15 residues long. The CDR3 DNA reads as TGTGCCAGCAGGGAAGGGGCTCTATCCCAAGAGACCCAGTACTTC. Protein sequence: CASREGALSQETQYF.